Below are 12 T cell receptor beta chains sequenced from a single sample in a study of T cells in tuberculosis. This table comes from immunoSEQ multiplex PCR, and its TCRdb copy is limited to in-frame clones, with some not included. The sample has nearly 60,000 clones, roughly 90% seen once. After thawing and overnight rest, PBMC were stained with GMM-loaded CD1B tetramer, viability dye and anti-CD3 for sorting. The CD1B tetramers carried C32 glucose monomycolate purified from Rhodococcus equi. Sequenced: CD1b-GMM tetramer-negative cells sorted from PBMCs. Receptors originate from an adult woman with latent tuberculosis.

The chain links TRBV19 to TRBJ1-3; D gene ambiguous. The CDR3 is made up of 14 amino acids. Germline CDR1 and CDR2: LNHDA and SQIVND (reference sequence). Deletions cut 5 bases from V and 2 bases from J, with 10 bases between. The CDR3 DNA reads TGTGCCAGTAGTCCCGTACGGGCTGGAAACACCATATATTTT. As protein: CASSPVRAGNTIYF. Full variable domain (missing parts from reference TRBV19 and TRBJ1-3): DGGITQSPKYLFRKEGQNVTLSCEQNLNHDAMYWYRQDPGQGLRLIYYSQIVNDFQKGDIAEGYSVSREKKESFPLTVTSAQKNPTAFYLCASSPVRAGNTIYFGEGSWLTVV.

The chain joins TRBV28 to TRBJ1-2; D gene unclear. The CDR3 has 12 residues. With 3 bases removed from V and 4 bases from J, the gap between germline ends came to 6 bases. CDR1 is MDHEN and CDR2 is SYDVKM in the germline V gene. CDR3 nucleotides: TGTGCCAGCAGTTTCGCTACCTATGGCTACACCTTC. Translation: CASSFATYGYTF.

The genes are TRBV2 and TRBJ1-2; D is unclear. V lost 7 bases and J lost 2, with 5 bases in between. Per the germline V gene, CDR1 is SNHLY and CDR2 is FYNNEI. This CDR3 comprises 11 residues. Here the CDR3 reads CASTPNYGYTF. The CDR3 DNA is TGTGCCAGCACTCCGAACTATGGCTACACCTTC.

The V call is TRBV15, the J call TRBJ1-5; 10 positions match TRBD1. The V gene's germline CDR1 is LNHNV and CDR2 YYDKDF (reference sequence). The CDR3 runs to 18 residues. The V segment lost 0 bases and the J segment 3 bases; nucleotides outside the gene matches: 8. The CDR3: CATSRDYPGQGVNQPQHF. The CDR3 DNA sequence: TGTGCCACCAGCAGAGATTATCCCGGACAGGGGGTCAATCAGCCCCAGCATTTT.

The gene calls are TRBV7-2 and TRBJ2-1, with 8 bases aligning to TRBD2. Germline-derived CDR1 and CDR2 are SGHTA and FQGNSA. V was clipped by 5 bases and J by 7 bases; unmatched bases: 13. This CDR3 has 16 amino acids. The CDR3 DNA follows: TGTGCCAGCAGCCTGACCCGAGCGGGAGATGAAAATGAGCAGTTCTTC. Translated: CASSLTRAGDENEQFF. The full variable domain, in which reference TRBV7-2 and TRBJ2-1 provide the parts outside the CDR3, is GAGVSQSPSNKVTEKGKDVELRCDPISGHTALYWYRQSLGQGLEFLIYFQGNSAPDKSGLPSDRFSAERTGGSVSTLTIQRTQQEDSAVYLCASSLTRAGDENEQFFGPGTRLTVL.

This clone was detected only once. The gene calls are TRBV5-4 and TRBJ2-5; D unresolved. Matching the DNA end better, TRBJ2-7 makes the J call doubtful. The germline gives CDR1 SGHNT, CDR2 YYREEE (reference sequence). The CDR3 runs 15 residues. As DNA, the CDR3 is TGTGCCAGCAGCCGCCAGGATAATGGGGCCTACGAGCAGTACTTC. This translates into CASSRQDNGAYEQYF.

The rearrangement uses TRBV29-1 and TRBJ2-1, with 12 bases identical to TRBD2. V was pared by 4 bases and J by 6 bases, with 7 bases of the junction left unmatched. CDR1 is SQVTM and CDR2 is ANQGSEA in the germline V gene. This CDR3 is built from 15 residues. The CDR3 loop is CSVAHTSGGPNEQFF. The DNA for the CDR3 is TGCAGCGTTGCCCATACTAGCGGGGGGCCCAATGAGCAGTTCTTC.

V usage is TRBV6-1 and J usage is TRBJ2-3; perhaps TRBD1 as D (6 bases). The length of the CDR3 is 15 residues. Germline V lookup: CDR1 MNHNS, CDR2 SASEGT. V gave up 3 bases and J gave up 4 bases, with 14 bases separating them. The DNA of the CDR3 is TGTGCCAGCAGTGAGGGGGAAGGGGGAGCAGATACGCAGTATTTT. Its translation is CASSEGEGGADTQYF.

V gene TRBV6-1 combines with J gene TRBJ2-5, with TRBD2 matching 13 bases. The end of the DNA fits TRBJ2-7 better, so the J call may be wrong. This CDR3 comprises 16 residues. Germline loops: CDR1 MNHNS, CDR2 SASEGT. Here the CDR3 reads CASSAMALAGGPEQYF. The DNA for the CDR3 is TGTGCCAGCAGTGCAATGGCACTAGCGGGAGGGCCCGAGCAGTACTTC.

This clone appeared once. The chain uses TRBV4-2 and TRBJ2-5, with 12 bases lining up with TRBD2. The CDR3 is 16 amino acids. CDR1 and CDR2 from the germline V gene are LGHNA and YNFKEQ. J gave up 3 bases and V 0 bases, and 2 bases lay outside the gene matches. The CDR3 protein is CASSQDRLAGEETQYF. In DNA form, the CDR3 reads TGTGCCAGCAGCCAAGACCGACTAGCGGGGGAAGAGACCCAGTACTTC.

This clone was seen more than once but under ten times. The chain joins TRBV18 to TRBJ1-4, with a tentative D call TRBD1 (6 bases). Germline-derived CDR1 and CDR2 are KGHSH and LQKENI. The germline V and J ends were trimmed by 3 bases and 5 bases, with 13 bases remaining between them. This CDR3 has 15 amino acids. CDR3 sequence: CASSPTGSWNEKLFF. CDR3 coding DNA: TGTGCCAGCTCACCCACAGGGAGTTGGAATGAAAAACTGTTTTTT.

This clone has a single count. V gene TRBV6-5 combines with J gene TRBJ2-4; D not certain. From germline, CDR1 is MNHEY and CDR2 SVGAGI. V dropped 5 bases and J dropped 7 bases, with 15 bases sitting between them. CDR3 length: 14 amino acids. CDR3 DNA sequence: TGTGCCAGCAGTCCAGACGGGTTTTGGAACATTCAGTACTTC. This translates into CASSPDGFWNIQYF.